This TCR beta chain stems from a study of Graves' ophthalmopathy and Graves' hyperthyroidism. Whole-study context: Stable hyperthyroidism was defined by absence of ophthalmopathy within 18 months of follow-up. Findings and caveats of the study: Thyroid clonotypes that were expanded above 0.001 frequency mostly also appeared in blood.

Clinicians diagnosed using symptoms, serum thyroxine, TRAb, thyroid ultrasound and orbital computed tomography. Germline lookup yields CDR1 SGHTA and CDR2 FQGNSA. V was cut by 1 base and J by 3 bases, with 10 bases left in between. The CDR3 has 15 amino acids. The study amplified TCR beta CDR3 regions using RNA transcripts. After a first-round RT-PCR with HTBI primers, a second-round multiplex PCR was run. TCRdb independently ran MiXCR on the multiplex PCR reads; one entry per CDR3 protein. The profile shows 1 million to 1.3 million distinct CDR3 sequences, less than 45% of them singletons. Ten or more counts support this clonotype. Its antigen is unknown.

Sequencing was performed on peripheral blood or thyroid tissue (not recorded which). This receptor was identified in an adult man with Graves' hyperthyroidism. The chain is built from TRBV7-2 and TRBJ1-5; no clear D. In nucleotides, the CDR3 is TGTGCCAGCAGCTTAGAGTGGGGTTACAATCAGCCCCAGCATTTT. Translated, it gives CASSLEWGYNQPQHF.